This TCR beta chain was retrieved from a study of T cells in Graves' hyperthyroidism and ophthalmopathy. This clonotype has ten or more counts. Its antigen is currently unknown. Trimming cost V 4 bases and J 7 bases, with 13 bases left between them. In germline, CDR1 is SGHVS, CDR2 FQNEAQ. This CDR3 is 13 amino acids long. Study outcomes and limitations: A 13 V-J signature model discriminated ophthalmopathy versus stable hyperthyroidism. Blood also carried most thyroid clonotypes expanded above 0.001.

What was amplified from RNA transcripts were TCR beta CDR3 regions. A first-round RT-PCR of the TCR CDR3 used the HTBI primer set. MiXCR, run by TCRdb on the multiplex PCR reads, gives a single entry per CDR3 protein. Of approximately 400,000 distinct CDR3 sequences listed, approximately 14% are singletons. J is TRBJ1-1 and V is TRBV7-8, with TRBD1 as a possible D gene (6 bases). The sequence was obtained from a woman aged 18-29 years with Graves' hyperthyroidism that later progressed to Graves' ophthalmopathy. Sequenced sample: blood. The CDR3 nucleotides read TGTGCCAGCAGCTCCCATAGGGGGGGTGAAGCTTTCTTT. As protein: CASSSHRGGEAFF.